A selection of T cell receptor beta chains follows, all from one sample in a study of cytomegalovirus exposure and HLA in healthy donors. Produced via immunoSEQ multiplex PCR; TCRdb's table is partial and in-frame only. This table has 100,000 to 150,000 clones, roughly 89% appearing once. The specimen was PBMCs. Source of these receptors: a woman aged 18 to 35 in good health and CMV-seronegative. CDR3s include the opening cysteine and the closing phenylalanine or tryptophan. The order of the fields is J gene, clone size, V gene, D gene, CDR3 DNA, CDR3 protein. D genes are given only for firm matches. Clone size is given for some rows only: seen once, a few or many times, or a class if the clone is expanded.

j_call: TRBJ2-7
clone_size: NA
v_call: TRBV5-8
d_call: NA
cdr3_nt: TGTGCCAGCTTCCCGCCCCAGGTCAACTACGAGCAGTACTTC
cdr3_aa: CASFPPQVNYEQYF

j_call: TRBJ2-3
clone_size: NA
v_call: TRBV18
d_call: TRBD2
cdr3_nt: TGTGCCAGCTCACCCGGACTAGCGGGAAGCACAGATACGCAGTATTTT
cdr3_aa: CASSPGLAGSTDTQYF

j_call: TRBJ2-1
clone_size: NA
v_call: TRBV2
d_call: TRBD2
cdr3_nt: TGTGCCAGCAAGCGGGGCCAGATCACCTACAATGAGCAGTTCTTC
cdr3_aa: CASKRGQITYNEQFF

j_call: TRBJ2-3
clone_size: NA
v_call: TRBV5-1
d_call: NA
cdr3_nt: TGCGCCAGCGCTCTCGGGTCAGATACGCAGTATTTT
cdr3_aa: CASALGSDTQYF

j_call: TRBJ2-2
clone_size: NA
v_call: TRBV28
d_call: TRBD2
cdr3_nt: TGTGCCAGCAGCGCCGGGACTAGCTTTCCCGGGGAGCTGTTTTTT
cdr3_aa: CASSAGTSFPGELFF

j_call: TRBJ2-7
clone_size: NA
v_call: TRBV10-3
d_call: NA
cdr3_nt: TGTGCCATCAGTCGGGACTCGGAGCAGTACTTC
cdr3_aa: CAISRDSEQYF

j_call: TRBJ2-1
clone_size: once
v_call: TRBV7-9
d_call: TRBD1
cdr3_nt: TGTGCCAGCAGCTCAGGGGGCAGGGGGCCCTACAATGAGCAGTTCTTC
cdr3_aa: CASSSGGRGPYNEQFF

j_call: TRBJ2-3
clone_size: NA
v_call: TRBV28
d_call: TRBD2
cdr3_nt: TGTGCCAGCAGTGGAGCGGGGGAGGTAGATACGCAGTATTTT
cdr3_aa: CASSGAGEVDTQYF

j_call: TRBJ2-1
clone_size: NA
v_call: TRBV27
d_call: NA
cdr3_nt: TGTGCCAGCAGTGACCGGGGGTTGGGGGAGCAGTTCTTC
cdr3_aa: CASSDRGLGEQFF

j_call: TRBJ2-3
clone_size: NA
v_call: TRBV30
d_call: TRBD2
cdr3_nt: TGTGCCTGGAGTGTAATAGCGGGGGGGAGCACAGATACGCAGTATTTT
cdr3_aa: CAWSVIAGGSTDTQYF

j_call: TRBJ1-5
clone_size: NA
v_call: TRBV12-5
d_call: NA
cdr3_nt: TGTGCTAGTGGTCCCACTGGCGGGGTGAGCAATCAGCCCCAGCATTTT
cdr3_aa: CASGPTGGVSNQPQHF

j_call: TRBJ1-2
clone_size: NA
v_call: TRBV6-1
d_call: NA
cdr3_nt: TGTGCCAGCAGCGCCCCAGCTAACTATGGCTACACCTTC
cdr3_aa: CASSAPANYGYTF

j_call: TRBJ2-4
clone_size: NA
v_call: TRBV7-9
d_call: TRBD2
cdr3_nt: TGTGCCAGCAGCTTAGAGGGACTAGCTGGAAACATTCAGTACTTC
cdr3_aa: CASSLEGLAGNIQYF

j_call: TRBJ1-1
clone_size: NA
v_call: TRBV7-6
d_call: NA
cdr3_nt: TGTGCCAGCAGCTTCGGGGTTCGCGGCACTGAAGCTTTCTTT
cdr3_aa: CASSFGVRGTEAFF

j_call: TRBJ2-1
clone_size: NA
v_call: TRBV18
d_call: TRBD1
cdr3_nt: TGTGCCAGCTCACTCGGGACAGGGGGCTACAATGAGCAGTTCTTC
cdr3_aa: CASSLGTGGYNEQFF

j_call: TRBJ1-5
clone_size: NA
v_call: TRBV19
d_call: TRBD1
cdr3_nt: TGTGCCAGTAGGGGACCGGGACAGGGAACGGGCAATCAGCCCCAGCATTTT
cdr3_aa: CASRGPGQGTGNQPQHF

j_call: TRBJ2-3
clone_size: NA
v_call: TRBV15
d_call: TRBD2
cdr3_nt: TGTGCCACCAGCAGGAGCGGGGGGCCCACAGATACGCAGTATTTT
cdr3_aa: CATSRSGGPTDTQYF